The 12 T cell receptor beta chains reported below all come from one sample, sequenced in a study of sequential checkpoint blockade in melanoma. The table came from immunoSEQ multiplex PCR; TCRdb's copy has only in-frame clones and leaves some out. The top ten clones hold about 10% of a sample with some 2,300 clones, 25% to 30% of them seen once. Treatment reported: randomized to nivolumab then ipilimumab (arm A) or the reverse (arm B). This material consisted of tumor tissue (inferred from file names), taken from a patient given nivolumab and ipilimumab in sequence. The origin of the receptors is a human donor with melanoma.

This chain connects TRBV12-5 to TRBJ1-2, with D unclear. The V gene's germline CDR1 is LGHNT and CDR2 FRNRAP. V was cut by 5 bases and J by 3 bases, with 13 bases left in between. The CDR3 is made up of 14 amino acids. The CDR3 loop reads CASGPPYGYYGYTF. As DNA, the CDR3 is TGTGCTAGTGGTCCCCCCTACGGGTACTATGGCTACACCTTC. The complete variable domain, with remaining parts taken from reference TRBV12-5 and TRBJ1-2, reads DARVTQTPRHKVTEMGQEVTMRCQPILGHNTVFWYRQTMMQGLELLAYFRNRAPLDDSGMPKDRFSAEMPDATLATLKIQPSEPRDSAVYFCASGPPYGYYGYTFGSGTRLTVV.

In its sample, this clone was seen a few times. V usage is TRBV10-2 and J usage is TRBJ2-5; D tentatively fits TRBD1 or TRBD2 (6 bases each). Germline CDR1 and CDR2: WSHSY and SAAADI. V was cut by 0 bases and J by 4 bases, with 9 bases left in between. The length of the CDR3 is 14 residues. CDR3 region: CASSESKGGETQYF. As DNA, the CDR3 is TGCGCCAGCAGTGAGTCGAAGGGGGGAGAGACCCAGTACTTC.

This clone is medium-sized in the sample. One junction end does not reproduce the germline sequence, and a read error may be involved. V and J are TRBV6-8 and TRBJ1-1; a weak D match, TRBD1 (5 bases). Germline CDR1 MNHGY, CDR2 SAAAGT. This CDR3 spans 14 amino acids. In DNA, the CDR3 is TGTGCCATCAGTGTTCGACGGGGGGGAACTGAAGCTTTCTTT. This encodes CAISVRRGGTEAFF.

The chain is built from TRBV9 and TRBJ1-1, with a possible D match to TRBD1 (6 bases). V was cut by 4 bases and J by 5 bases, with 9 bases left in between. This CDR3 region has 12 residues. In germline, CDR1 is SGDLS, CDR2 YYNGEE. This chain's CDR3 is CASSHRATEAFF. The CDR3 region has the DNA TGTGCCAGCAGCCACAGGGCAACTGAAGCTTTCTTT. Full variable domain (outside the CDR3, taken from reference TRBV9 and TRBJ1-1): DSGVTQTPKHLITATGQRVTLRCSPRSGDLSVYWYQQSLDQGLQFLIQYYNGEERAKGNILERFSAQQFPDLHSELNLSSLELGDSALYFCASSHRATEAFFGQGTRLTVV.

This clone is medium-sized in the sample. The V and J genes are TRBV6-8 and TRBJ1-1; unclear D gene. CDR1 is MNHGY, CDR2 SAAAGT, per germline. V was shortened by 3 bases and J by 4 bases, with 15 bases between the two germline ends. This CDR3 comprises 15 residues. CDR3 sequence: CASSYNSGRATEAFF. DNA of the CDR3: TGTGCCAGCAGTTATAACAGTGGAAGGGCCACTGAAGCTTTCTTT.

This clone was seen a few times. The V gene is TRBV9, the J gene TRBJ2-3, with TRBD2 matching over 10 bases. The CDR3 runs to 15 residues. Germline CDR1 and CDR2: SGDLS and YYNGEE. V was pared by 6 bases and J by 1 base, with 5 bases of the junction left unmatched. The CDR3 DNA is TGTGCCAGCACCTTTCTAGCGGGGGGCACAGATACGCAGTATTTT. Protein sequence: CASTFLAGGTDTQYF.

By frequency in the sample, this clone is medium-sized. This rearrangement joins TRBV11-3 to TRBJ1-3; tentatively, D is TRBD1 (5 bases). Germline CDR1 SGHNT, CDR2 YENEEA. The CDR3 length is 15 residues. The ends were cut back, 5 bases at V and 4 bases at J, with 15 bases in the middle. CDR3 sequence reads: CASSPARGVGNTIYF. The CDR3 DNA reads TGTGCCAGCAGCCCCGCGCGGGGGGTAGGAAACACCATATATTTT.

The chain joins TRBV10-2 to TRBJ2-7; D is unclear. The length of the CDR3 is 14 residues. The germline gives CDR1 WSHSY, CDR2 SAAADI. The V end lost 9 bases, the J end lost 0 bases, and 15 bases lay between the germline ends. For the CDR3, the DNA is TGCGCCAGTTCGGTGGGGATCTCCTCCTACGAGCAGTACTTC. It encodes CASSVGISSYEQYF.

The gene calls are TRBV18 and TRBJ1-1; D remains unclear. Germline-derived CDR1 and CDR2 are KGHSH and LQKENI. This CDR3 spans 13 amino acids. Trimming left V 4 bases short and J 7 bases short, with 13 bases between. The DNA for the CDR3 is TGTGCCAGCTCACTTGTTGGAGAACATGAAGCTTTCTTT. Translation: CASSLVGEHEAFF. The full variable domain, its missing parts supplied by reference TRBV18 and TRBJ1-1, is NAGVMQNPRHLVRRRGQEARLRCSPMKGHSHVYWYRQLPEEGLKFMVYLQKENIIDESGMPKERFSAEFPKEGPSILRIQQVVRGDSAAYFCASSLVGEHEAFFGQGTRLTVV.

The chain uses TRBV19 and TRBJ1-5; tentative D call: TRBD1 (6 bases). V shed 6 bases and J shed 1 base, with 13 bases lying between them. The CDR3 is 15 amino acids. Germline lookup yields CDR1 LNHDA and CDR2 SQIVND (reference sequence). CDR3 loop: CASRNREGSNQPQHF. CDR3 in DNA: TGTGCCAGTAGAAACAGGGAGGGCAGCAATCAGCCCCAGCATTTT. The variable domain in full, completed from reference TRBV19 and TRBJ1-5, reads DGGITQSPKYLFRKEGQNVTLSCEQNLNHDAMYWYRQDPGQGLRLIYYSQIVNDFQKGDIAEGYSVSREKKESFPLTVTSAQKNPTAFYLCASRNREGSNQPQHFGDGTRLSIL.

This clone is medium-sized. The chain links TRBV6-8 to TRBJ1-3, with 7 bases matching TRBD1. The CDR3 is made up of 15 amino acids. The ends lost 7 bases at V and 2 bases at J; junction bases unmatched: 8. In germline, CDR1 is MNHGY, CDR2 SAAAGT. CDR3 nucleotide sequence: TGTGCCAGCACCACAGGGGAAGGGCCTGGAAACACCATATATTTT. Protein product: CASTTGEGPGNTIYF.

This clone is medium-sized. This chain connects TRBV11-3 to TRBJ2-2, with 10 bases identical to TRBD2. The CDR3 has 15 residues. V lost 4 bases to trimming and J lost 5 bases; unmatched junction nucleotides: 4. The germline V gene encodes CDR1 SGHNT and CDR2 YENEEA. CDR3 nucleotides: TGTGCCAGCAGCTACCTAGCGGGGGTGACCGGGGAGCTGTTTTTT. Translation: CASSYLAGVTGELFF. Variable domain in full (rest from reference TRBV11-3 and TRBJ2-2): EAGVVQSPRYKIIEKKQPVAFWCNPISGHNTLYWYLQNLGQGPELLIRYENEEAVDDSQLPKDRFSAERLKGVDSTLKIQPAELGDSAVYLCASSYLAGVTGELFFGEGSRLTVL.